These 19 T cell receptor beta chains were sequenced from one sample in a study of shared clonotypes between healthy human individuals. Profiled with immunoSEQ multiplex PCR; TCRdb holds only in-frame clones, not every one. The sample has more than 500,000 clones; approximately 94% are singletons. Sequencing was done on a sample of naive CD4+ T cells sorted from blood. The subset here: CD45RA+ positively selected. The receptor set was obtained from a woman aged 25 to 39 in good health.

V is TRBV4-1 and J is TRBJ1-4; no definite D call. Trimming cost V 4 bases and J 0 bases, with 9 bases left between them. Germline loops: CDR1 MGHRA, CDR2 YSYEKL. The CDR3 has 15 amino acids. This chain's CDR3 is CASSLLISTNEKLFF. In nucleotides, the CDR3 is TGCGCCAGCAGCCTGCTGATCTCAACTAATGAAAAACTGTTTTTT.

The rearrangement joins TRBV5-1 to TRBJ2-3; no definite D call. The V end lost 0 bases, the J end lost 3 bases, and 14 bases lay between the germline ends. The CDR3 has 16 residues. The germline CDR1 and CDR2 sequences are SGHRS and YFSETQ. CDR3 sequence (DNA): TGCGCCAGCAGCTTGGGTGCAGGTCCGACTACAGATACGCAGTATTTT. Its protein is CASSLGAGPTTDTQYF.

This sequence joins TRBV28 and TRBJ2-7, with TRBD1 matching over 12 bases. V was pared by 3 bases and J by 3 bases, with 9 bases of the junction left unmatched. The CDR3 loop spans 17 amino acids. Germline V gene lookup returns CDR1 MDHEN and CDR2 SYDVKM. CDR3 coding DNA: TGTGCCAGCAGTTTCGCGGGACAGGGGGCACCTAACTACGAGCAGTACTTC. It specifies CASSFAGQGAPNYEQYF. Filled out from reference TRBV28 and TRBJ2-7, the complete variable domain reads DVKVTQSSRYLVKRTGEKVFLECVQDMDHENMFWYRQDPGLGLRLIYFSYDVKMKEKGDIPEGYSVSREKKERFSLILESASTNQTSMYLCASSFAGQGAPNYEQYFGPGTRLTVT.

CDR3 nucleotides: TGTGCCAGCAGCCCCGGGACACCAAAGAACACTGAAGCTTTCTTT. This translates into CASSPGTPKNTEAFF. The chain recombines TRBV9 with TRBJ1-1; TRBD1 might be the D (6 bases). CDR1 and CDR2 (germline): SGDLS, YYNGEE. Trimming took 4 bases from V and 1 from J, leaving 14 bases between them. This CDR3 contains 15 residues. Filled out from reference TRBV9 and TRBJ1-1, the complete variable domain reads DSGVTQTPKHLITATGQRVTLRCSPRSGDLSVYWYQQSLDQGLQFLIQYYNGEERAKGNILERFSAQQFPDLHSELNLSSLELGDSALYFCASSPGTPKNTEAFFGQGTRLTVV.

This chain joins TRBV11-2 and TRBJ2-6; D is possibly TRBD1 or TRBD2 (5 bases each). The V gene lost 2 bases and the J gene lost 2 bases, with 13 bases spanning the gap. The CDR3 loop spans 17 amino acids. Per germline, CDR1 SGHAT and CDR2 FQNNGV. CDR3 nucleotides: TGTGCCAGCAGCTTACCCCGGGGCCGGGCTGGGGCCAACGTCCTGACTTTC. This translates into CASSLPRGRAGANVLTF.

The chain has TRBV28 and TRBJ2-5; D may be TRBD2 (5 bases). The V gene's germline CDR1 is MDHEN and CDR2 SYDVKM. Between the trimmed V and J ends, which lost 3 bases and 6 bases, there was a span of 17 bases. The CDR3 covers 15 residues. CDR3 sequence: CASSFRGMKGKTQYF. The CDR3 DNA reads TGTGCCAGCAGTTTTCGGGGTATGAAGGGAAAGACCCAGTACTTC.

This clone was detected once. V is TRBV27 and J is TRBJ2-5, with D maybe TRBD2 (7 bases). V lost 3 bases and J lost 3, with 20 bases in between. The germline V gene has CDR1 MNHEY and CDR2 SMNVEV (reference sequence). There are 17 residues in the CDR3. The CDR3 sequence is CASSFYGPGGGEETQYF. CDR3 DNA sequence: TGTGCCAGCAGTTTTTATGGTCCGGGCGGGGGCGAAGAGACCCAGTACTTC.

This chain links TRBV29-1 with TRBJ1-1; weak D call: TRBD1 (6 bases). V was pared by 3 bases and J by 6 bases, with 14 bases between. CDR1 SQVTM and CDR2 ANQGSEA come from the germline V gene. This CDR3 comprises 13 residues. CDR3 sequence reads: CSVDQGHRSEAFF. As DNA, the CDR3 is TGCAGCGTTGATCAGGGGCATAGATCTGAAGCTTTCTTT. Together with reference TRBV29-1 and TRBJ1-1, the CDR3 gives the full variable domain: SAVISQKPSRDICQRGTSLTIQCQVDSQVTMMFWYRQQPGQSLTLIATANQGSEATYESGFVIDKFPISRPNLTFSTLTVSNMSPEDSSIYLCSVDQGHRSEAFFGQGTRLTVV.

The chain uses TRBV11-2 and TRBJ1-2, with D unresolved. The CDR3 loop spans 15 amino acids. With 1 base removed from V and 0 bases from J, the gap between germline ends came to 9 bases. Germline values: CDR1 SGHAT, CDR2 FQNNGV. The CDR3 DNA reads TGTGCCAGCAGCTTAGTCGCGCAGCCTAACTATGGCTACACCTTC. Protein product: CASSLVAQPNYGYTF.

The chain carries TRBV6-1 and TRBJ2-3, with a tentative D call TRBD1 (5 bases). Looked up from germline, CDR1 is MNHNS and CDR2 is SASEGT. The CDR3 runs 14 residues. V lost 1 base and J 5 bases, leaving 10 bases between the germline ends. DNA of the CDR3: TGTGCCAGCAGTGAAGTCGGCCAGGGAGATACGCAGTATTTT. Encoded protein: CASSEVGQGDTQYF.

The rearrangement joins TRBV15 to TRBJ2-1; D is perhaps TRBD2 (6 bases). Germline loops: CDR1 LNHNV, CDR2 YYDKDF (reference sequence). V lost 5 bases and J 0 bases, leaving 14 bases between the germline ends. The CDR3 is made up of 16 amino acids. CDR3 nucleotide sequence: TGTGCCACCAGCTTACCGGGAGCTAGCTCCTACAATGAGCAGTTCTTC. This sequence encodes CATSLPGASSYNEQFF.

J is TRBJ1-1 and V is TRBV18; 7 bases map to TRBD1. Trimming cost V 4 bases and J 6 bases; bases outside gene matches: 2. Germline V CDR1 and CDR2: KGHSH, LQKENI. The CDR3 extends over 12 amino acids. The CDR3 protein is CASSHDRAEAFF. The CDR3, as DNA: TGTGCCAGCTCACACGACAGGGCTGAAGCTTTCTTT.

This rearrangement joins TRBV5-1 to TRBJ2-1, with 12 bases matching TRBD2. CDR1 and CDR2 (germline): SGHRS, YFSETQ. J lost 9 bases, V lost 3 bases, and 10 bases had no gene match. The CDR3 consists of 16 residues. This chain's CDR3 is CASSSNLLAGGGEQFF. The CDR3 DNA reads TGCGCCAGCAGCTCAAACCTACTAGCGGGAGGCGGTGAGCAGTTCTTC.

J is TRBJ1-2 and V is TRBV5-6; no definite D call. CDR3 length: 15 amino acids. Deletions cut 4 bases from V and 2 bases from J, with 15 bases between. Germline V gene data show CDR1 as SGHDT and CDR2 as YYEEEE. CDR3 in DNA: TGTGCCAGCAGCCGAGGGAAGGGCTTCAACTATGGCTACACCTTC. It codes for CASSRGKGFNYGYTF.

The chain links TRBV7-9 to TRBJ1-2, with D hard to call. Per the germline V gene, CDR1 is SEHNR and CDR2 is FQNEAQ (reference sequence). V dropped 2 bases and J dropped 5 bases, with 9 bases sitting between them. The CDR3 contains 13 residues. The CDR3 loop reads CASSLFQEYGYTF. As DNA, the CDR3 is TGTGCCAGCAGCTTATTTCAGGAGTATGGCTACACCTTC.

The V call is TRBV6-4, the J call TRBJ1-5; maybe TRBD1 (5 bases). Germline CDR1 is MRHNA and CDR2 is SNTAGT. CDR3 length equals 15 residues. Trimming pared 0 bases from V and 6 bases from J, leaving 12 bases between. In DNA form, the CDR3 reads TGTGCCAGCAGTGACTCGAGAGGGGTCGGTCAGCCCCAGCATTTT. The encoded protein is CASSDSRGVGQPQHF.

The chain combines TRBV28 with TRBJ2-5; D call uncertain. Trimming stripped 5 bases from V and 2 bases from J, with 18 bases between. CDR1 MDHEN and CDR2 SYDVKM come from the germline V gene. This CDR3 spans 16 amino acids. The CDR3 DNA reads as TGTGCCAGCAGTCCGAGCTTAGGGTATACTCAAGAGACCCAGTACTTC. Its protein is CASSPSLGYTQETQYF.

V usage is TRBV7-9 and J usage is TRBJ1-1; 8 bases align to TRBD1. The CDR3 loop spans 17 amino acids. V was pared by 3 bases and J by 0 bases, with 9 bases of the junction left unmatched. The V gene's germline CDR1 is SEHNR and CDR2 FQNEAQ (reference sequence). CDR3 sequence: CASSFPAGQVMNTEAFF. The CDR3 DNA reads TGTGCCAGCAGCTTCCCGGCGGGACAGGTAATGAACACTGAAGCTTTCTTT.

This rearrangement joins TRBV5-4 to TRBJ2-7, with D perhaps matching TRBD1 or TRBD2 (5 bases each). The CDR3 totals 15 residues. The V and J ends lost 3 bases and 3 bases respectively, with 16 bases between them. Germline assignment: CDR1 SGHNT and CDR2 YYREEE (reference sequence). The CDR3 region is CASSWTTGTDYEQYF. Written as DNA, the CDR3 is TGTGCCAGCAGCTGGACGACGGGGACCGACTACGAGCAGTACTTC.